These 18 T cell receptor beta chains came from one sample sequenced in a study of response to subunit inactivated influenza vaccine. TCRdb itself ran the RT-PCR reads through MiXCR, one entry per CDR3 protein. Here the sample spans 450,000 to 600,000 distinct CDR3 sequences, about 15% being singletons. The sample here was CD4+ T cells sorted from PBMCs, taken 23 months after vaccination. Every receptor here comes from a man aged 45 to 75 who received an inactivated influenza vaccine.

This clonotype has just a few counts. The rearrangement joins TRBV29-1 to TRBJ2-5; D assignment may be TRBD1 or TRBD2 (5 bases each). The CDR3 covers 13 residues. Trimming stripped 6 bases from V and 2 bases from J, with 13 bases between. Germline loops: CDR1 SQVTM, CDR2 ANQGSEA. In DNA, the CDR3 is TGCAGCGTGGGGACCGAGACTCAAGAGACCCAGTACTTC. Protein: CSVGTETQETQYF. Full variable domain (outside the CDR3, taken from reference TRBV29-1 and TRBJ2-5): SAVISQKPSRDICQRGTSLTIQCQVDSQVTMMFWYRQQPGQSLTLIATANQGSEATYESGFVIDKFPISRPNLTFSTLTVSNMSPEDSSIYLCSVGTETQETQYFGPGTRLLVL.

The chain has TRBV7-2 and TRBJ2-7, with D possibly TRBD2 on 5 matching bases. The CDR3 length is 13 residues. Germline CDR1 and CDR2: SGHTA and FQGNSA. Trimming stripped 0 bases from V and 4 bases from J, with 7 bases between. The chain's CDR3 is CASSLAREYEQYF. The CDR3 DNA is TGTGCCAGCAGCTTAGCACGGGAATACGAGCAGTACTTC.

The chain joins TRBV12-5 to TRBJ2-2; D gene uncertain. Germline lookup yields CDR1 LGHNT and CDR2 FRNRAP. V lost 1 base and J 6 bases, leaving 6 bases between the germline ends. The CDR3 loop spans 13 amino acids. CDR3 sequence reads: CASGLEVPGELFF. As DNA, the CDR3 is TGTGCTAGTGGTTTGGAAGTCCCCGGGGAGCTGTTTTTT.

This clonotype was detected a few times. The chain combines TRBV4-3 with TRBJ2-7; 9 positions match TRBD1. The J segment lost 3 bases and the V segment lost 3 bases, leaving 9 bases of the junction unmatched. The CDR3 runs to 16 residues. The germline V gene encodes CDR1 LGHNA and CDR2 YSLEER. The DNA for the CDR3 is TGCGCCAGCAGCCAGTTCGTCGGACAGGGGAACTACGAGCAGTACTTC. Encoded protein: CASSQFVGQGNYEQYF.

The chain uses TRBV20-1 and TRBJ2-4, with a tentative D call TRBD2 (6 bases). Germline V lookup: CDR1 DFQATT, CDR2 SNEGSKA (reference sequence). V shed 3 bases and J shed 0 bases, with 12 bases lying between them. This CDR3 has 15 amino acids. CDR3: CSASRELLAKNIQYF. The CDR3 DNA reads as TGCAGTGCTAGTCGGGAGCTACTAGCCAAAAACATTCAGTACTTC.

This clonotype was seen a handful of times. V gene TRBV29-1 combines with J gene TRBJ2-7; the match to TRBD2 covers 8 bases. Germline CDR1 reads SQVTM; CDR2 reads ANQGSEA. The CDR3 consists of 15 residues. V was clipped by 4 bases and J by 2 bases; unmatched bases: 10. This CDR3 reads CSVVVIGRGPYEQYF. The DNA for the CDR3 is TGCAGCGTTGTTGTGATCGGGAGGGGCCCCTACGAGCAGTACTTC.

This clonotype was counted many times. DNA for the CDR3: TGCAGTGCTAGACGAGGGGGCGCGATAGATAATTCACCCCTCCACTTT. It encodes CSARRGGAIDNSPLHF. This sequence joins TRBV20-1 and TRBJ1-6, with 7 bases aligning to TRBD1. The CDR3 contains 16 residues. Germline CDR1 is DFQATT and CDR2 is SNEGSKA (reference sequence). Trimming took 2 bases from V and 5 from J; bases not matched to a gene: 9.

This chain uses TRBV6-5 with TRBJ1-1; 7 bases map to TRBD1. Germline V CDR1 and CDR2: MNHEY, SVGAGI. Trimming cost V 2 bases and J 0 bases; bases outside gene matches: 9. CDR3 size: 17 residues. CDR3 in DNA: TGTGCCAGCAGTTACGGGGTTGACAGGGCCTTGAACACTGAAGCTTTCTTT. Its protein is CASSYGVDRALNTEAFF.

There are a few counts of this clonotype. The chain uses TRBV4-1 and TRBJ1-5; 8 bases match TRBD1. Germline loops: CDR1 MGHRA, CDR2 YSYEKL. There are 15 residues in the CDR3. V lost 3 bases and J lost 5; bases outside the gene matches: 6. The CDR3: CASSQGQVRDQPQHF. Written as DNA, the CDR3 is TGCGCCAGCAGCCAGGGACAGGTGCGGGATCAGCCCCAGCATTTT.

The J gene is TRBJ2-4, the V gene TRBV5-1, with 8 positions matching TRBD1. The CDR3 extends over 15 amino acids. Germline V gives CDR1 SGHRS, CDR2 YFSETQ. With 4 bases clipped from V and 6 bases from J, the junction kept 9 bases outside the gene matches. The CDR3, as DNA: TGCGCCAGCAGCCCGGCGCAGGGGGCGAGAAACATTCAGTACTTC. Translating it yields CASSPAQGARNIQYF.

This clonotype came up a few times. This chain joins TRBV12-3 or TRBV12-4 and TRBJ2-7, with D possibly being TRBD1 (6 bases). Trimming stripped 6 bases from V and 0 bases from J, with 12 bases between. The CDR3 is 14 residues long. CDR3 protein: CASSPDRSSYEQYF. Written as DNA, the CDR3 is TGTGCCAGCAGCCCAGACAGGAGCTCCTACGAGCAGTACTTC.

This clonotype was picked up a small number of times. The CDR3 coding sequence is TGCAGTATGGAAGCGGGGGGGCAAACAGATACGCAGTATTTT. Translating gives CSMEAGGQTDTQYF. The chain joins TRBV20-1 to TRBJ2-3, with 10 nucleotides matching TRBD2. The germline gives CDR1 DFQATT, CDR2 SNEGSKA (reference sequence). The CDR3 length is 14 residues. V was clipped by 8 bases and J by 3 bases; unmatched bases: 8.

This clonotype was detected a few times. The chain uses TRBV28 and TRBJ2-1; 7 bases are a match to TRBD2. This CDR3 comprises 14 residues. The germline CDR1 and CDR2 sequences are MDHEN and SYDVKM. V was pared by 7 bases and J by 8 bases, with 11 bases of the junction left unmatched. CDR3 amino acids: CASIPAGVWHEQFF. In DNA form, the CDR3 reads TGTGCCAGCATCCCCGCGGGAGTCTGGCATGAGCAGTTCTTC.

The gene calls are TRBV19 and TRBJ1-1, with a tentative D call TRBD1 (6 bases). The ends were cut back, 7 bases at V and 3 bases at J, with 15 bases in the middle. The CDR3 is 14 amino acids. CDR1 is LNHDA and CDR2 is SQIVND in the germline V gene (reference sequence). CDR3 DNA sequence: TGTGCCAGTACGAGGGCAGGGGTCGACACTGAAGCTTTCTTT. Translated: CASTRAGVDTEAFF.

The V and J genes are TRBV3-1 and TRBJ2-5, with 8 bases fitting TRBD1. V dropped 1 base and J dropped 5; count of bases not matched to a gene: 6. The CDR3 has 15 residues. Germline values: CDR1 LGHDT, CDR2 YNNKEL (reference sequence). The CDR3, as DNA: TGTGCCAGCAGCCAAGTCCAGGGGGCACCGGAGACCCAGTACTTC. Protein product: CASSQVQGAPETQYF.

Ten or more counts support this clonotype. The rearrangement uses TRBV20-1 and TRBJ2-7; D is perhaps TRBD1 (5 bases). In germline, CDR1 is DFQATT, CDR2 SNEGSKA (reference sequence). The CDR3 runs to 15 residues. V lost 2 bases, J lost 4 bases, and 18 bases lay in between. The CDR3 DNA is TGCAGTGCTAGACCCCCGAAGACGCCAGGGTACGAGCAGTACTTC. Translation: CSARPPKTPGYEQYF.

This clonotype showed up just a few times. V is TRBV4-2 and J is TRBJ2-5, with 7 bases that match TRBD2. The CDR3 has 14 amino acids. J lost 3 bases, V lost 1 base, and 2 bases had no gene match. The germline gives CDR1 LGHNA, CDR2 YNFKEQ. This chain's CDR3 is CASSQVGLEETQYF. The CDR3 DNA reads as TGTGCCAGCAGCCAAGTCGGACTAGAAGAGACCCAGTACTTC.

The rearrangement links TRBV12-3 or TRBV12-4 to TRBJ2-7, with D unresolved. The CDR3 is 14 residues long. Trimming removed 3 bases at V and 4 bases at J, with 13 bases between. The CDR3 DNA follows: TGTGCCAGCAGTTTTACTACCTACTCATACGAGCAGTACTTC. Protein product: CASSFTTYSYEQYF.